This T cell receptor (beta chain) was observed in a study of blood T cell repertoires in COVID-19. At the level of the study: Samples of COVID-19 (acute and convalescent) were obtained from the United States, Italy and Spain. In each case, the material was cDNA or gDNA derived from T cells, B-cell-depleted T cells, or PBMCs.

Methods used by the authors: Amplifying reference gene primers gave estimates of nucleated cell counts. Some clones are missing from TCRdb's copy, which holds only in-frame ones; the method was immunoSEQ multiplex PCR. V, J and clone size are those of that table, while D and trimming were read from the DNA. The table records about 130,000 clones, more than 85% of them present only once. Germline V CDR1 and CDR2: MNHEY, SVGAGI. With V trimmed by 1 base and J by 3 bases, 4 bases remained unmatched. This CDR3 is 16 amino acids long. The source material was peripheral blood. The rearrangement joins TRBV6-5 to TRBJ2-1; the match to TRBD2 covers 9 bases. The TCR originated in a man aged 45-60 years with COVID-19, enrolled during active disease. The CDR3 nucleotides are TGTGCCAGCAGTTACTTTAGGACTAGCGTCTACAATGAGCAGTTCTTC. It yields the protein CASSYFRTSVYNEQFF.